This T cell receptor beta chain was sequenced in a study of radiation and T cells in renal cell carcinoma. Only in-frame clones appear in the TCRdb table, and some are missing; sequencing was by immunoSEQ multiplex PCR. Of roughly 80,000 clones detected, around 78% appear once; the ten largest clones hold 2.4%. Trimming stripped 2 bases from V and 11 bases from J, with 22 bases between. The CDR3 runs to 16 residues. Germline CDR1 reads MNHEY; CDR2 reads SMNVEV (reference sequence). Time point noted: blood 4 weeks post-SBRT, at nephrectomy. Treatment defined: 15 Gy SBRT to primary tumor, nephrectomy 4 weeks later. Nephrectomy followed 15 Gy stereotactic body radiation by 4 weeks. After SBRT, blood was collected at 2 and 4 weeks, plus baseline.

The source material was blood, sampled from a patient whose treatment included radiotherapy and nephrectomy. The clonotype comes from a woman aged 55-70 years with renal cell carcinoma. The rearrangement uses TRBV27 and TRBJ1-5; no reliable D call. Written as DNA, the CDR3 is TGTGCCAGCAGTTTACCCCCAGACGCGCTCGGGGTGTCCCAGCATTTT. Translating it yields CASSLPPDALGVSQHF.